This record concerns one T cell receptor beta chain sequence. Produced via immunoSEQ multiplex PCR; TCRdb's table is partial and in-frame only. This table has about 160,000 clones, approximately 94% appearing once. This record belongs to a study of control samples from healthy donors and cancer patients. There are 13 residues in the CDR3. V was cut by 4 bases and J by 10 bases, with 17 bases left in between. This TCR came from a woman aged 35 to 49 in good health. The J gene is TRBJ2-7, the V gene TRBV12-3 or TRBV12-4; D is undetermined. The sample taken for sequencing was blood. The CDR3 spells CASSSLDPTSQYF. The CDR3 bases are TGTGCCAGCAGTTCACTGGACCCTACGAGCCAGTACTTC.